The 16 T cell receptor beta chains reported below all come from one sample, sequenced in a study of human thymus T cells. From resections taken during corrective heart surgery, the thymus tissue was obtained. Profiling relied on immunoSEQ multiplex PCR, and the TCRdb table lists in-frame clones only, not all of them. The sample has around 130,000 clones; over 85% are singletons. Material for sequencing was thymus tissue. The receptors derive from a boy in the first two years of life with a congenital heart defect but otherwise immunologically healthy.

The J gene is TRBJ2-6, the V gene TRBV6-1; a possible D gene is TRBD2 (5 bases). Germline V CDR1 and CDR2: MNHNS, SASEGT. The germline V and J ends were trimmed by 0 bases and 9 bases, with 12 bases remaining between them. This CDR3 has 15 residues. CDR3 DNA: TGTGCCAGCAGTGAAGCGAATGAGGGCGACAACGTCCTGACTTTC. Translated: CASSEANEGDNVLTF.

J is TRBJ2-7 and V is TRBV28; 10 bases map to TRBD1. There are 16 residues in the CDR3. With V trimmed by 4 bases and J by 7 bases, 13 bases remained unmatched. Looked up from germline, CDR1 is MDHEN and CDR2 is SYDVKM. The CDR3 is CASSSAPGTGDREQYF. The CDR3 DNA is TGTGCCAGCAGTTCAGCCCCCGGGACAGGGGATAGGGAGCAGTACTTC.

This clone has a single count. The chain recombines TRBV6-5 with TRBJ1-6; D is perhaps TRBD1 (5 bases). The V and J ends lost 5 bases and 8 bases respectively, with 16 bases between them. Germline V gene data show CDR1 as MNHEY and CDR2 as SVGAGI. The CDR3 spans 15 residues. CDR3: CASSTPAGLYSPLHF. The CDR3 region has the DNA TGTGCCAGCAGTACCCCGGCAGGGCTATATTCACCCCTCCACTTT.

The V gene is TRBV6-5, the J gene TRBJ2-3, with no clear D. Per germline, CDR1 MNHEY and CDR2 SVGAGI. Trimming left V 2 bases short and J 4 bases short, with 7 bases between. The CDR3 is 13 amino acids. CDR3 sequence reads: CASSYRPADTQYF. The CDR3 DNA reads TGTGCCAGCAGTTACAGGCCGGCAGATACGCAGTATTTT.

The chain is built from TRBV6-5 and TRBJ1-2, with 9 bases fitting TRBD1. This CDR3 has 14 residues. Germline CDR1 MNHEY, CDR2 SVGAGI. Losses at the gene ends were 7 bases for V and 8 bases for J; bases not matched to a gene: 11. CDR3 sequence reads: CASNPGQGLFGYTF. CDR3 sequence (DNA): TGTGCCAGCAATCCGGGACAGGGTCTATTCGGCTACACCTTC.

This sequence joins TRBV11-3 and TRBJ2-7; TRBD1 might be the D (5 bases). Per germline, CDR1 SGHNT and CDR2 YENEEA. Trimming left V 5 bases short and J 6 bases short, with 17 bases between. The CDR3 is 14 amino acids. CDR3 protein: CASSPTSAQGEQYF. CDR3 nucleotides: TGTGCCAGCAGCCCCACGTCGGCCCAGGGCGAGCAGTACTTC.

The J gene is TRBJ2-1, the V gene TRBV2; 7 bases match TRBD1. The V segment lost 3 bases and the J segment 4 bases; nucleotides outside the gene matches: 9. The germline V gene encodes CDR1 SNHLY and CDR2 FYNNEI. This CDR3 has 16 residues. Written as DNA, the CDR3 is TGTGCCAGCAGTGACTGGGACAGAAGAAGATACAATGAGCAGTTCTTC. Translated: CASSDWDRRRYNEQFF.

V gene TRBV6-5 combines with J gene TRBJ1-6; weak D call: TRBD1 (6 bases). This CDR3 spans 15 amino acids. Germline V gene lookup returns CDR1 MNHEY and CDR2 SVGAGI. The V and J ends lost 8 bases and 9 bases respectively, with 20 bases between them. CDR3 residues: CASRGRGPRGSPLHF. The DNA for the CDR3 is TGTGCCAGCCGCGGCAGGGGCCCTCGGGGTTCACCCCTCCACTTT.

The J gene is TRBJ1-2, the V gene TRBV10-2, with TRBD1 identical over 7 bases. The junction had 17 bases not matched to a gene; V was cut back by 2 bases and J by 8 bases. The CDR3 spans 17 residues. In germline, CDR1 is WSHSY, CDR2 SAAADI. The CDR3 here is CASSEILAGGCCHGYTF. The CDR3 DNA sequence: TGCGCCAGCAGTGAGATCTTGGCAGGGGGGTGTTGTCACGGCTACACCTTC.

V is TRBV27 and J is TRBJ1-1; weak D call: TRBD1 (6 bases). V lost 4 bases and J lost 6, with 12 bases in between. The CDR3 covers 13 residues. CDR1 and CDR2 from the germline V gene are MNHEY and SMNVEV (reference sequence). For the CDR3, the DNA is TGTGCCAGCAGTTACCGGGGGGCGCCTGAAGCTTTCTTT. As protein: CASSYRGAPEAFF.

The rearrangement uses TRBV28 and TRBJ1-1; no reliable D call. Germline values: CDR1 MDHEN, CDR2 SYDVKM. V gave up 3 bases and J gave up 3 bases, with 8 bases separating them. The CDR3 loop spans 13 amino acids. CDR3 in amino acids: CASSFSRDTEAFF. The CDR3 DNA sequence: TGTGCCAGCAGTTTTTCGAGGGACACTGAAGCTTTCTTT.

This clone was seen once. The J gene is TRBJ1-2, the V gene TRBV11-2; TRBD1 is a possible D gene (5 bases). CDR1 SGHAT and CDR2 FQNNGV come from the germline V gene. The CDR3 is 17 amino acids. V lost 0 bases and J lost 1, with 15 bases in between. The chain's CDR3 is CASSLDAGGTINYGYTF. Written as DNA, the CDR3 is TGTGCCAGCAGCTTAGATGCCGGCGGGACTATTAACTATGGCTACACCTTC.

The CDR3 sequence: CASSPANQPQHF. The CDR3 region has the DNA TGTGCCAGTAGTCCTGCCAATCAGCCCCAGCATTTT. The chain links TRBV19 to TRBJ1-5; no firm D call. V dropped 5 bases and J dropped 3 bases, with 5 bases sitting between them. Germline values: CDR1 LNHDA, CDR2 SQIVND (reference sequence). The CDR3 is 12 residues long.

The chain links TRBV10-3 to TRBJ2-5; D unclear. Trimming took off 0 bases at V and 5 bases at J, with 13 bases between the two ends. CDR3 length: 15 amino acids. CDR1 ENHRY and CDR2 SYGVKD come from the germline V gene. This CDR3 is CAISESDRTTETQYF. Here the CDR3 DNA reads TGTGCCATCAGTGAGTCGGATCGGACCACTGAGACCCAGTACTTC.

In this sample, this clone turned up once. The V gene is TRBV11-2, the J gene TRBJ2-7; the match to TRBD1 covers 7 bases. The germline gives CDR1 SGHAT, CDR2 FQNNGV. Unmatched junction bases numbered 7, after V lost 2 bases and J lost 0 bases. The CDR3 has 16 residues. In nucleotides, the CDR3 is TGTGCCAGCAGCTTACCCCGGGACAGCTCCTCCTACGAGCAGTACTTC. Protein product: CASSLPRDSSSYEQYF.

The chain couples TRBV7-8 to TRBJ2-6; 8 bases map to TRBD1. Per the germline V gene, CDR1 is SGHVS and CDR2 is FQNEAQ. This CDR3 is built from 17 residues. With 0 bases clipped from V and 2 bases from J, the junction kept 3 bases outside the gene matches. CDR3 amino acids: CASSLAQGATGANVLTF. DNA for the CDR3: TGTGCCAGCAGCTTAGCGCAGGGGGCTACTGGGGCCAACGTCCTGACTTTC.